This T cell receptor (beta chain) was captured in a study of blood T cell repertoires in COVID-19. In the original workflow: Amplified reference gene primers provided the basis for estimating nucleated cell counts. The table came from immunoSEQ multiplex PCR; TCRdb's copy has only in-frame clones and leaves some out. From that table come the V and J calls and clone size; the DNA was used to work out D and trimming. Here the sample spans some 200,000 clones, 84% being singletons. Trimming took off 6 bases at V and 7 bases at J, with 15 bases between the two ends. The CDR3 extends over 13 amino acids. CDR1 is MGHRA and CDR2 is YSYEKL in the germline V gene. This clone was counted once.

The receptor was isolated from a woman aged 50 to 65 with active or convalescent COVID-19. The sample was peripheral blood. This rearrangement joins TRBV4-1 to TRBJ1-1; D uncertain. The CDR3 sequence is CASSPLQSLEAFF. CDR3 DNA: TGCGCCAGCAGTCCTTTACAGAGTCTTGAAGCTTTCTTT.